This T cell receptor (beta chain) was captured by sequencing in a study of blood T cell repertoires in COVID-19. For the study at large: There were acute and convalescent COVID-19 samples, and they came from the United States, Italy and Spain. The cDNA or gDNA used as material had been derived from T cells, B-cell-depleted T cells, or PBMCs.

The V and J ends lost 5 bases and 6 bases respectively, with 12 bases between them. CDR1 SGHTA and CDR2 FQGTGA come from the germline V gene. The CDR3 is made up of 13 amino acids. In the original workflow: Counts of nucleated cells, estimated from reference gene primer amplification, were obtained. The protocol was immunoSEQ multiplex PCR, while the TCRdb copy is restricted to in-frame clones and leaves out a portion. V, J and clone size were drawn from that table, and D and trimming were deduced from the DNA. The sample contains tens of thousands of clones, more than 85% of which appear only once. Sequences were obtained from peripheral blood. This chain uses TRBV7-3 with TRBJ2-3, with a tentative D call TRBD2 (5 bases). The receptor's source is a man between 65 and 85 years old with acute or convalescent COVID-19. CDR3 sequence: CASSVRDGDTQYF. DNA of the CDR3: TGTGCCAGCAGCGTGAGGGATGGGGATACGCAGTATTTT.